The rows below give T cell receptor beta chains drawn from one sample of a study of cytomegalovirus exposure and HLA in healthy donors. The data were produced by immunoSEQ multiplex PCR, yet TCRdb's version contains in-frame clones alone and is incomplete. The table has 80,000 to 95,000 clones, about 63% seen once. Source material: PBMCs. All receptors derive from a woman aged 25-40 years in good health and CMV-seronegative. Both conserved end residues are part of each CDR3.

CDR3aa: CASSRTSGSTDTQYF
v_gene: TRBV18
j_gene: TRBJ2-3

CDR3aa: CASSSTRGNYGYTF
v_gene: TRBV28
j_gene: TRBJ1-2

CDR3aa: CASSPGQGSSYEQYF
v_gene: TRBV6-5
j_gene: TRBJ2-7

CDR3aa: CAIRYDSRGGYYGYTF
v_gene: TRBV10-3
j_gene: TRBJ1-2

CDR3aa: CASSTGGNTYEQYF
v_gene: TRBV19
j_gene: TRBJ2-7

CDR3aa: CASSVAFMNTEAFF
v_gene: TRBV9
j_gene: TRBJ1-1

CDR3aa: CASSITGVDGYTF
v_gene: TRBV19
j_gene: TRBJ1-2

CDR3aa: CASSQDKASGRAGAKNIQYF
v_gene: TRBV4-3
j_gene: TRBJ2-4

CDR3aa: CASSERGGITDTQYF
v_gene: TRBV5-1
j_gene: TRBJ2-3

CDR3aa: CASSSTGFTDTQYF
v_gene: TRBV7-2
j_gene: TRBJ2-3

CDR3aa: CASSVPSGRQFF
v_gene: TRBV4-3
j_gene: TRBJ2-1

CDR3aa: CASSGVPEDTQYF
v_gene: TRBV6-1
j_gene: TRBJ2-3

CDR3aa: CASSFPGTSPGELFF
v_gene: TRBV6-4
j_gene: TRBJ2-2

CDR3aa: CAWSAGGQGCDYF
v_gene: TRBV30
j_gene: TRBJ2-3

CDR3aa: CASSYTVNQPQHF
v_gene: TRBV6-5
j_gene: TRBJ1-5

CDR3aa: CASSQERGGTEAFF
v_gene: TRBV4-1
j_gene: TRBJ1-1

CDR3aa: CASRGLAGVNEQFF
v_gene: TRBV27
j_gene: TRBJ2-1

CDR3aa: CASSLGTSDSGNTIYF
v_gene: TRBV7-9
j_gene: TRBJ1-3

CDR3aa: CASSYLLQGMGYGYTF
v_gene: TRBV6-5
j_gene: TRBJ1-2

CDR3aa: CASSQKDRPGETQYF
v_gene: TRBV4-3
j_gene: TRBJ2-5

CDR3aa: CASSRTGCNEQYF
v_gene: TRBV23-1
j_gene: TRBJ2-7

CDR3aa: CASSYEGRTEAFF
v_gene: TRBV6-6
j_gene: TRBJ1-1

CDR3aa: CASSARGTSGGRGGTDTQYF
v_gene: TRBV13
j_gene: TRBJ2-3

CDR3aa: CASSHPAGVAFF
v_gene: TRBV11-2
j_gene: TRBJ1-1

CDR3aa: CASSIGGAGANVLTF
v_gene: TRBV19
j_gene: TRBJ2-6

CDR3aa: CASSVLLAKEQYF
v_gene: TRBV6-6
j_gene: TRBJ2-7

CDR3aa: CASSLYGRETGRNTEAFF
v_gene: TRBV7-8
j_gene: TRBJ1-1

CDR3aa: CASRSGLAGGIAYEQYF
v_gene: TRBV7-2
j_gene: TRBJ2-7

CDR3aa: CASSWLAGRTDTQYF
v_gene: TRBV27
j_gene: TRBJ2-3

CDR3aa: CASSSGTGYTDTQYF
v_gene: TRBV11-3
j_gene: TRBJ2-3

CDR3aa: CASSLAGTGLSRSYEQYF
v_gene: TRBV7-9
j_gene: TRBJ2-7

CDR3aa: CTSSGLGQIATNEKLFF
v_gene: TRBV2
j_gene: TRBJ1-4

CDR3aa: CASSLSGARVEQYF
v_gene: TRBV27
j_gene: TRBJ2-7

CDR3aa: CASSQLAMSSYNEQFF
v_gene: TRBV4-3
j_gene: TRBJ2-1

CDR3aa: CASSPFKGTINSYEQYF
v_gene: TRBV11-3
j_gene: TRBJ2-7

CDR3aa: CASGDSDSYNEQFF
v_gene: TRBV5-1
j_gene: TRBJ2-1

CDR3aa: CASSYIGGRTGELFF
v_gene: TRBV4-1
j_gene: TRBJ2-2

CDR3aa: CASSPRGGANQPQHF
v_gene: TRBV18
j_gene: TRBJ1-5

CDR3aa: CASRRTGLNTEAFF
v_gene: TRBV6-5
j_gene: TRBJ1-1

CDR3aa: CASSLGGFGYEQYF
v_gene: TRBV5-1
j_gene: TRBJ2-7

CDR3aa: CASSGMSSYNEQFF
v_gene: TRBV5-4
j_gene: TRBJ2-1

CDR3aa: CASQQGARAEAFF
v_gene: TRBV5-5
j_gene: TRBJ1-1

CDR3aa: CASSAQGVSYEQYF
v_gene: TRBV9
j_gene: TRBJ2-7

CDR3aa: CASSSLTGGLGGSYEQYF
v_gene: TRBV7-2
j_gene: TRBJ2-7

CDR3aa: CASSLGGTNEKLFF
v_gene: TRBV28
j_gene: TRBJ1-4

CDR3aa: CASSSRSSLRIIYGYTF
v_gene: TRBV28
j_gene: TRBJ1-2

CDR3aa: CASSYGGGGNQPQHF
v_gene: TRBV6-5
j_gene: TRBJ1-5

CDR3aa: CASSETSGKTDTQYF
v_gene: TRBV7-2
j_gene: TRBJ2-3

CDR3aa: CASSLDRWTGWGQPQHF
v_gene: TRBV11-3
j_gene: TRBJ1-5

CDR3aa: CSAKRLYGCTF
v_gene: TRBV20-1
j_gene: TRBJ1-2

CDR3aa: CAWSVQGRNYGYTF
v_gene: TRBV30
j_gene: TRBJ1-2

CDR3aa: CAWTSGQGGTDTQYF
v_gene: TRBV30
j_gene: TRBJ2-3

CDR3aa: CASSVHDRVGNNEQFF
v_gene: TRBV9
j_gene: TRBJ2-1

CDR3aa: CASSLARQGAYTF
v_gene: TRBV7-2
j_gene: TRBJ1-2

CDR3aa: CASSLALTNNYGYTF
v_gene: TRBV5-1
j_gene: TRBJ1-2

CDR3aa: CASSTSTLPSTDTQYF
v_gene: TRBV19
j_gene: TRBJ2-3

CDR3aa: CASSLQGPTYEQYF
v_gene: TRBV6-6
j_gene: TRBJ2-7